The 7 T cell receptor beta chains reported below all come from one sample, sequenced in a study of blood T cell repertoires in COVID-19. Method: immunoSEQ multiplex PCR; TCRdb's copy keeps in-frame clones and lacks some. The data show around 240,000 clones, approximately 84% seen once. What was sequenced was peripheral blood. The receptors here all came from a man in his forties with acute or convalescent COVID-19.

The rearrangement links TRBV6-5 to TRBJ2-3, with D maybe TRBD1 (6 bases). Germline V gene lookup returns CDR1 MNHEY and CDR2 SVGAGI. The CDR3 loop spans 14 amino acids. V lost 6 bases, J lost 2 bases, and 12 bases lay in between. The CDR3 loop is CASSLGHSTDTQYF. CDR3 nucleotide sequence: TGTGCCAGCAGCCTGGGACATTCCACAGATACGCAGTATTTT.

The V call is TRBV4-3, the J call TRBJ1-4, with 8 bases identical to TRBD1. The germline gives CDR1 LGHNA, CDR2 YSLEER. The CDR3 sequence is 15 residues long. V lost 3 bases and J lost 5; bases outside the gene matches: 5. In DNA, the CDR3 is TGCGCCAGCAGCCAGAGGACAGGGAGAAATGAAAAACTGTTTTTT. Amino acids: CASSQRTGRNEKLFF.

The chain carries TRBV5-4 and TRBJ2-5; 8 positions match TRBD1. This CDR3 contains 13 residues. CDR1 is SGHNT, CDR2 YYREEE, per germline (reference sequence). The V gene end was trimmed by 3 bases and the J gene end by 5 bases; junction bases not matched to a gene: 3. The chain's CDR3 is CASSSRGLETQYF. The CDR3 bases are TGTGCCAGCAGCTCCAGGGGGCTGGAGACCCAGTACTTC.

The chain joins TRBV7-8 to TRBJ1-2; 12 bases are a match to TRBD1. The CDR3 is made up of 16 amino acids. Germline V lookup: CDR1 SGHVS, CDR2 FQNEAQ. V shed 4 bases and J 9 bases; nucleotides not matched to a gene: 12. As DNA, the CDR3 is TGTGCCAGCAGCTCGTCCGGGACAGGGGGCCTTATGAGCTACACCTTC. Translating it yields CASSSSGTGGLMSYTF.

Only a few counts were recorded for this clone. The V gene is TRBV14, the J gene TRBJ1-1; 7 bases fit TRBD1. Unmatched junction bases numbered 6, after V lost 4 bases and J lost 1 base. This CDR3 region has 15 residues. The germline V gene encodes CDR1 SGHDN and CDR2 FVKESK. The DNA of the CDR3 is TGTGCCAGCAGCCGGGAGACAGGGTGGAACACTGAAGCTTTCTTT. Its protein is CASSRETGWNTEAFF.

For this clone: Distinct nucleotide sequences in the sample also encode this CDR3. The rearrangement uses TRBV28 and TRBJ1-3, with 10 bases lining up with TRBD1. The CDR3 extends over 15 amino acids. Unmatched junction bases numbered 1, after V lost 1 base and J lost 4 bases. Germline V gives CDR1 MDHEN, CDR2 SYDVKM. The CDR3 DNA reads TGTGCCAGCAGTTTATCGGGACAGGGGGGAAACACCATATATTTT. Its translation: CASSLSGQGGNTIYF.

This clone appeared once. The chain employs TRBV14 and TRBJ1-2; 9 bases line up with TRBD1. With 4 bases clipped from V and 6 bases from J, the junction kept 12 bases outside the gene matches. CDR1 and CDR2 from the germline V gene are SGHDN and FVKESK. The CDR3 has 16 residues. This chain's CDR3 is CASSRNWDRVAHGYTF. In DNA, the CDR3 is TGTGCCAGCAGCCGCAACTGGGACAGGGTGGCCCATGGCTACACCTTC. Full variable domain (rest looked up from reference TRBV14 and TRBJ1-2): EAGVTQFPSHSVIEKGQTVTLRCDPISGHDNLYWYRRVMGKEIKFLLHFVKESKQDESGMPNNRFLAERTGGTYSTLKVQPAELEDSGVYFCASSRNWDRVAHGYTFGSGTRLTVV.